The entry below describes one T cell receptor (beta chain). This clone was seen once. Its antigen specificity is not known. Per-nucleotide qualities are absent, and no much larger clonotype sits a single base away. This entry is derived from a study of OX40 agonist ivuxolimab in advanced cancers. Turning to the overall study: Ivuxolimab was an agonistic, fully human IgG2 monoclonal antibody directed against OX40 (CD134), a costimulatory receptor. Intravenous ivuxolimab was administered to patients every 2 weeks at six dose levels: 0.01, 0.1, 0.3, 1.5, 3 and 10 mg/kg. Among the roughly 50 dose-escalation patients, roughly 20 had hepatocellular carcinoma, roughly 15 melanoma, 9 renal cell carcinoma and 9 head and neck cancer. The dose-escalation cohort was almost 85% male with a mean age of around 64 years, ranging from roughly 20 to 85. Patients were allowed to have had prior anti-PD-1, anti-PD-L1 or anti-CTLA-4 therapy, and roughly two fifths of the dose-escalation patients had been treated with checkpoint inhibitors. Partial responses occurred in three dose-escalation patients, of whom one had hepatocellular carcinoma and two had cutaneous melanoma. Peripheral TCRbeta sequencing aimed to test whether ivuxolimab altered TCR sequence diversity and caused clonal T-cell expansion. The paper reports the monotherapy dose-escalation portion (N = 52 patients) of the phase I ivuxolimab trial.

To sequence the TCRbeta CDR3 region, genomic DNA was isolated from the sorted cells. The immunoSEQ Assay was used to sequence the TCRbeta CDR3 regions. This is the immuneACCESS table as TCRdb keeps it, with only in-frame sequences that have V and J called. A part of the clones is gone; compared with another copy, unresolved V genes explain less than half, and the rest is unexplained. The sample table contains 45,000 to 75,000 clones; only one count was recorded for 70% to 85% of them. Roughly 1.5% of the sample is in the top ten clones. Here is what the overall study found, with its caveats: Low levels of normalized T-cell clonal expansion were also seen in some patients who did not respond. At doses of 0.1 to 3.0 mg/kg, clonal expansion of both CD4+ and CD8+ blood T cells was observed from baseline to week 6. After ivuxolimab, more expanded clones were found on average in CD8+ T cells than in CD4+ T cells. Partial responders in the 0.1-3.0 mg/kg groups had among the lowest normalized peripheral clonal expansion, especially among CD8+ T cells. The antigen specificity of the peripheral T cells that underwent clonal expansion was not determined.

The trial excluded patients who had a history of autoimmune disease or were on systemic immunosuppression. In every dose cohort, peripheral blood was drawn for TCR sequencing at baseline, cycle 4 day 1, and cycle 7 day 1. Samples came from an open-label, multicenter, first-in-human phase I dose-escalation trial of ivuxolimab. Adults with locally advanced or metastatic melanoma, renal cell carcinoma, hepatocellular carcinoma or head and neck squamous cell carcinoma were enrolled in the trial. Before TCR sequencing, CD4+ T cells and CD8+ T cells were sorted from peripheral blood as separate populations. The sample in question was CD4+ or CD8+ T cells sorted from blood, obtained in a trial of the OX40 agonist ivuxolimab. The source is an adult with an advanced solid tumor such as melanoma, head and neck, liver or kidney cancer.

The bases read TGCGCCAGCAGCTTGGGGGGGTCCGGGGGTTACACCGGGGAGCTGTTTTTT. It encodes CASSLGGSGGYTGELFF. The chain was built from TRBV5-1 and TRBJ2-2, with TRBD2 as a weak D call on 6 bases. From the germline V gene, CDR1 is SGHRS and CDR2 is YFSETQ. At the junction V is shortened by 0 bases and J by 3 bases, with 15 bases in between. Including cysteine and phenylalanine, the CDR3 has 17 amino acids. Just the 51-base CDR3 DNA is kept, in frame starting at base 1.